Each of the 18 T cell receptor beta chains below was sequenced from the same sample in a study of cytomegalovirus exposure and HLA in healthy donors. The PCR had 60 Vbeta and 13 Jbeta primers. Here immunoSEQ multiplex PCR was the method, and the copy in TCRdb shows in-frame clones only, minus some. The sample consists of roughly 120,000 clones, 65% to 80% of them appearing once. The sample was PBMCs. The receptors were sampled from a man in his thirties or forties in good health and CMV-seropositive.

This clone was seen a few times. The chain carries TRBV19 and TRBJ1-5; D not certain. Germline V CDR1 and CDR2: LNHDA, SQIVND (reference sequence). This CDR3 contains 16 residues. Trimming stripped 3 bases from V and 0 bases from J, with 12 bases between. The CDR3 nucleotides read TGTGCCAGTAGTATTTGGTCAGGAGGTAGCAATCAGCCCCAGCATTTT. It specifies CASSIWSGGSNQPQHF. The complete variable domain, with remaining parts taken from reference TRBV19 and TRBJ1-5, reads DGGITQSPKYLFRKEGQNVTLSCEQNLNHDAMYWYRQDPGQGLRLIYYSQIVNDFQKGDIAEGYSVSREKKESFPLTVTSAQKNPTAFYLCASSIWSGGSNQPQHFGDGTRLSIL.

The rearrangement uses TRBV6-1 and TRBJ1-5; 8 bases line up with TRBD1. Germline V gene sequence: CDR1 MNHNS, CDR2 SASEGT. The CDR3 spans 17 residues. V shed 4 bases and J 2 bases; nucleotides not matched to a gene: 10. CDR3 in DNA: TGTGCCAGCAGTGCCGACCCAGGGGGCTTTGGCAATCAGCCCCAGCATTTT. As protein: CASSADPGGFGNQPQHF.

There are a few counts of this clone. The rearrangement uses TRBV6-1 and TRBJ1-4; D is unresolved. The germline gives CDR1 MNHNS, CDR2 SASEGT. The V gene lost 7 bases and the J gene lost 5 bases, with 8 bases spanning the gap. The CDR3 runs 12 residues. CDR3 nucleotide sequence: TGTGCCAGCACCACAGAGAATGAAAAACTGTTTTTT. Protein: CASTTENEKLFF.

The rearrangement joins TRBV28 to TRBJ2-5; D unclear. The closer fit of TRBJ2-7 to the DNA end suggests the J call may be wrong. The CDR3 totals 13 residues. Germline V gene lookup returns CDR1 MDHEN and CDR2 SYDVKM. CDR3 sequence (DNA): TGTGCCACCCTGACACACAACAGCTACGAGCAGTACTTC. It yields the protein CATLTHNSYEQYF.

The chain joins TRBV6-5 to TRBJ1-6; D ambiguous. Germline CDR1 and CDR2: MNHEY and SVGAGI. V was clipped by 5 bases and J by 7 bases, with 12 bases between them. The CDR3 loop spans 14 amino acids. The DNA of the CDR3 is TGTGCCAGCAGTGAACTGTCCTTCAATTCACCCCTCCACTTT. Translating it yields CASSELSFNSPLHF.

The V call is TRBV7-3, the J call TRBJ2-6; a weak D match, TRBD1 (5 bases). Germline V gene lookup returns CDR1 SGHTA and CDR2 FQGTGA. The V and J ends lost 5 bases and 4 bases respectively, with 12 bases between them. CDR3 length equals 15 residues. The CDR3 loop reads CASSPQGPGANVLTF. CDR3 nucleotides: TGTGCCAGCAGCCCCCAGGGTCCCGGGGCCAACGTCCTGACTTTC.

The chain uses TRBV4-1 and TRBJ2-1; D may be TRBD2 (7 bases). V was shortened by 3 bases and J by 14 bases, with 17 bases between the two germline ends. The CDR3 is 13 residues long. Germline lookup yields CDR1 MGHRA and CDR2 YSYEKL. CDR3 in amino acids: CASSQVPTGTKFF. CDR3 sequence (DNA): TGCGCCAGCAGCCAGGTTCCCACAGGGACTAAGTTCTTC.

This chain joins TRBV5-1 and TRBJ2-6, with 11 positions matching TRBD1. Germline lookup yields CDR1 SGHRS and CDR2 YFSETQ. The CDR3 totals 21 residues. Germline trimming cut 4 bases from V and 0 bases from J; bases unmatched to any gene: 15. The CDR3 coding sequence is TGCGCCAGCAGCCCGGAGACGGGACAGGGGGAAGTTGTCTCTGGGGCCAACGTCCTGACTTTC. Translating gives CASSPETGQGEVVSGANVLTF.

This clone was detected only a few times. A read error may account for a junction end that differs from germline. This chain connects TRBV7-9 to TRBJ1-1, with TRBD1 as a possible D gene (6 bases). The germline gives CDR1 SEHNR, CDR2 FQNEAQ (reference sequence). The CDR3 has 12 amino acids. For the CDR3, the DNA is TGTGCCAGCAGCCTAGCAGGGGCTGAAGCTTTCTTT. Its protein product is CASSLAGAEAFF.

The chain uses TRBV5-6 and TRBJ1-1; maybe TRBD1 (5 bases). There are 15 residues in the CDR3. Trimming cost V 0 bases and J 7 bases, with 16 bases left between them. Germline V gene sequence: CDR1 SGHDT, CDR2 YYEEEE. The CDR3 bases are TGTGCCAGCAGCTTGGTTTCAGGGCACGGTCGTGAAGCTTTCTTT. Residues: CASSLVSGHGREAFF.

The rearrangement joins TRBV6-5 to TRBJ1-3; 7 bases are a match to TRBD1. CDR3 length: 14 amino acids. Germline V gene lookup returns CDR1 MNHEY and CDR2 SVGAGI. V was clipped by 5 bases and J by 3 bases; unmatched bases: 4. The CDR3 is CASSHQGGGNTIYF. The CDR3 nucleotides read TGTGCCAGCAGTCATCAGGGGGGTGGAAACACCATATATTTT.

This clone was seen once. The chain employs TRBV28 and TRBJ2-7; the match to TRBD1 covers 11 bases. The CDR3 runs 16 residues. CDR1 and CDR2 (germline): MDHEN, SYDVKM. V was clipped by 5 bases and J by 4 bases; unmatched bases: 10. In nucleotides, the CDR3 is TGTGCCAGCAGTAGCACCGGACAGGGGGCGCGGTACGAGCAGTACTTC. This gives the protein CASSSTGQGARYEQYF.

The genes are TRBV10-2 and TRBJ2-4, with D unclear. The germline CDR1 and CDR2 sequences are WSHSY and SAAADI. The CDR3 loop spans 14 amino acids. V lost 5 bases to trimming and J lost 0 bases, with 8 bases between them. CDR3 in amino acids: CASSPFLAKNIQYF. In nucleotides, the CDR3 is TGCGCCAGCAGTCCGTTCCTAGCCAAAAACATTCAGTACTTC.

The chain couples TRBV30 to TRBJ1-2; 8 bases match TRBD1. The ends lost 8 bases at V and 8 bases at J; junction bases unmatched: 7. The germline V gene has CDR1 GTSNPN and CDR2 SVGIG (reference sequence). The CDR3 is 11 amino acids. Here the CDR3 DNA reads TGTGCCCCGCGGACAGGGCTGGGCTACACCTTC. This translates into CAPRTGLGYTF.

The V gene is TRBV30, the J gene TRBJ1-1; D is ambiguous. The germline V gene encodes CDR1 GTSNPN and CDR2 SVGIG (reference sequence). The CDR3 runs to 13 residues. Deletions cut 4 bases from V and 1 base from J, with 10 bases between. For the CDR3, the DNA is TGTGCCTGGACCTACAGCACGAACACTGAAGCTTTCTTT. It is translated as CAWTYSTNTEAFF.

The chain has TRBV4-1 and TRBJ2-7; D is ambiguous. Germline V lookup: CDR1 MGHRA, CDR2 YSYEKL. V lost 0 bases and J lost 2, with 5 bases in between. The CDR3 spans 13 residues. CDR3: CASSQEAPYEQYF. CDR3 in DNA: TGCGCCAGCAGCCAAGAAGCCCCCTACGAGCAGTACTTC.

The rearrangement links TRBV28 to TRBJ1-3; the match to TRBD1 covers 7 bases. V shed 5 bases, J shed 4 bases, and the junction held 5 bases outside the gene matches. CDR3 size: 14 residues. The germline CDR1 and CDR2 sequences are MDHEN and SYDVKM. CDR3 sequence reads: CASSDRVGGNTIYF. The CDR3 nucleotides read TGTGCCAGCAGTGACAGGGTGGGAGGAAACACCATATATTTT.

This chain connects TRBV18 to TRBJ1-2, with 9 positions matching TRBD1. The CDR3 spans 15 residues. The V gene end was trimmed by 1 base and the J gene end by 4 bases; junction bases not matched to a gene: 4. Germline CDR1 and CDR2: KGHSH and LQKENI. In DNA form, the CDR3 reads TGTGCCAGCTCACCACGGACAGGGGTGGCCTATGGCTACACCTTC. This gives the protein CASSPRTGVAYGYTF. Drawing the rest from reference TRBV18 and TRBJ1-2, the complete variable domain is NAGVMQNPRHLVRRRGQEARLRCSPMKGHSHVYWYRQLPEEGLKFMVYLQKENIIDESGMPKERFSAEFPKEGPSILRIQQVVRGDSAAYFCASSPRTGVAYGYTFGSGTRLTVV.